A selection of T cell receptor beta chains follows, all from one sample in a study of blood T cell repertoires in COVID-19. Data came from immunoSEQ multiplex PCR; TCRdb stores just in-frame clones and leaves some out. The data contain about 130,000 clones, about 88% of them singletons. The sequencing input was peripheral blood. Receptor source: a woman older than 75 with acute or convalescent COVID-19. The CDR3 runs from the conserved cysteine through the conserved F or W. Each record gives: V gene, J gene, CDR3 protein.

v_call: TRBV7-3; j_call: TRBJ2-6; cdr3_aa: CASSLSGPGANVLTF
v_call: TRBV19; j_call: TRBJ2-6; cdr3_aa: CASRSGTASSGANVLTF
v_call: TRBV24-1; j_call: TRBJ1-2; cdr3_aa: CATSDWTGGNYGYTF
v_call: TRBV29-1; j_call: TRBJ2-5; cdr3_aa: CSGQGKETQYF
v_call: TRBV5-1; j_call: TRBJ2-7; cdr3_aa: CASSLPQTGKYEQYF
v_call: TRBV2; j_call: TRBJ2-1; cdr3_aa: CASSRTYNEQFF
v_call: TRBV7-2; j_call: TRBJ2-3; cdr3_aa: CASSPIKQGAGRDTQYF
v_call: TRBV7-8; j_call: TRBJ2-7; cdr3_aa: CASSLAGGTYEQYF
v_call: TRBV28; j_call: TRBJ2-6; cdr3_aa: CASSLTRQALSGANVLTF
v_call: TRBV18; j_call: TRBJ1-2; cdr3_aa: CASSPEGTWGYTF
v_call: TRBV15; j_call: TRBJ1-4; cdr3_aa: CATSRDRRGNEKLFF
v_call: TRBV7-8; j_call: TRBJ1-2; cdr3_aa: CASSSYSPFNPYGYTF
v_call: TRBV7-7; j_call: TRBJ1-5; cdr3_aa: CASSRGTGWASNQPQHF
v_call: TRBV19; j_call: TRBJ2-3; cdr3_aa: CASSIDLGGGQLSTDTQYF
v_call: TRBV19; j_call: TRBJ2-1; cdr3_aa: CASSMSSYNEQFF
v_call: TRBV2; j_call: TRBJ1-1; cdr3_aa: CASSRQGLNTEAFF
v_call: TRBV11-1; j_call: TRBJ2-7; cdr3_aa: CASSFRSGGSIEQYF
v_call: TRBV5-1; j_call: TRBJ2-7; cdr3_aa: CASSPGTRLPYEQYF
v_call: TRBV5-4; j_call: TRBJ1-4; cdr3_aa: CASSLQGAEKLFF
v_call: TRBV10-3; j_call: TRBJ2-3; cdr3_aa: CATTLGGDTQYF
v_call: TRBV19; j_call: TRBJ1-5; cdr3_aa: CASSTTVGQPQHF
v_call: TRBV4-1; j_call: TRBJ2-1; cdr3_aa: CASSQVGVTNEQFF
v_call: TRBV5-6; j_call: TRBJ1-3; cdr3_aa: CASSLGHLGNTIYF
v_call: TRBV4-2; j_call: TRBJ1-5; cdr3_aa: CASSQDGGKNQPQHF
v_call: TRBV5-1; j_call: TRBJ2-7; cdr3_aa: CASSSGLTYEQYF
v_call: TRBV25-1; j_call: TRBJ2-5; cdr3_aa: CASSVLRGGQETQYF
v_call: TRBV7-8; j_call: TRBJ1-1; cdr3_aa: CASSLDRYEAFF
v_call: TRBV7-6; j_call: TRBJ1-2; cdr3_aa: CASSLDRTGESGYTF
v_call: TRBV3-1/TRBV3-2; j_call: TRBJ2-7; cdr3_aa: CASSPRGRGLHEQYF
v_call: TRBV11-2; j_call: TRBJ1-3; cdr3_aa: CASSTQGSGNTIYF
v_call: TRBV3-1/TRBV3-2; j_call: TRBJ2-5; cdr3_aa: CASSQERFGTAQETQYF
v_call: TRBV3-1/TRBV3-2; j_call: TRBJ1-5; cdr3_aa: CASSHSPSGTANQPQHF
v_call: TRBV14; j_call: TRBJ2-1; cdr3_aa: CASSLRIASRINEQFF
v_call: TRBV5-1; j_call: TRBJ2-5; cdr3_aa: CASSLSRGQVGPQETQYF
v_call: TRBV9; j_call: TRBJ2-3; cdr3_aa: CASSQGQGYTDTQYF
v_call: TRBV11-2; j_call: TRBJ2-5; cdr3_aa: CASSLAPGAQETQYF
v_call: TRBV3-1/TRBV3-2; j_call: TRBJ2-7; cdr3_aa: CASSQGGLAGRYEQYF
v_call: TRBV6-1; j_call: TRBJ1-2; cdr3_aa: CASSDKTNYGYTF
v_call: TRBV7-2; j_call: TRBJ2-2; cdr3_aa: CASSLGGTSVTGELFF
v_call: TRBV7-9; j_call: TRBJ2-3; cdr3_aa: CASSLRQGTDTQYF
v_call: TRBV7-3; j_call: TRBJ2-2; cdr3_aa: CASSTDSDTGELFF
v_call: TRBV19; j_call: TRBJ1-1; cdr3_aa: CASRETGFNTEAFF
v_call: TRBV7-8; j_call: TRBJ1-2; cdr3_aa: CASSQYRGGYTF
v_call: TRBV19; j_call: TRBJ1-2; cdr3_aa: CASSGTGNHYGYTF
v_call: TRBV15; j_call: TRBJ1-5; cdr3_aa: CATSRFPTGRTNQPQHF
v_call: TRBV29-1; j_call: TRBJ2-3; cdr3_aa: CSVGGIVTDTQYF
v_call: TRBV28; j_call: TRBJ1-5; cdr3_aa: CASSPRQGLSNQPQHF
v_call: TRBV5-5; j_call: TRBJ1-6; cdr3_aa: CASSLAATGGPYNSPLHF
v_call: TRBV10-3; j_call: TRBJ2-3; cdr3_aa: CAISGMLTGARTDTQYF
v_call: TRBV9; j_call: TRBJ2-1; cdr3_aa: CASSSAGTFIDEQFF
v_call: TRBV10-3; j_call: TRBJ2-7; cdr3_aa: CAISESAGQGEQYF
v_call: TRBV3-1/TRBV3-2; j_call: TRBJ1-2; cdr3_aa: CASSHRDTNYGYTF
v_call: TRBV5-1; j_call: TRBJ1-2; cdr3_aa: CASSLGGGYTF
v_call: TRBV9; j_call: TRBJ2-3; cdr3_aa: CASSVNRGSTDTQYF
v_call: TRBV19; j_call: TRBJ2-2; cdr3_aa: CASSIRGNTGELFF
v_call: TRBV20-1; j_call: TRBJ2-7; cdr3_aa: CSATDRPVGEQYF
v_call: TRBV9; j_call: TRBJ1-2; cdr3_aa: CASSVVTGLNYGYTF